The T cell receptor beta chain described here comes from a study of cytomegalovirus exposure and HLA in healthy donors. Study results and limitations: Cytomegalovirus status was reportedly diagnosed by the classifier with high specificity and sensitivity. The study listed 164 cytomegalovirus-associated TCR beta chains.

Germline CDR1 and CDR2: SGHNT and YENEEA. The CDR3 is 15 amino acids. Germline trimming cut 4 bases from V and 0 bases from J; bases unmatched to any gene: 0. Sequenced by immunoSEQ multiplex PCR; TCRdb stores in-frame clones only, minus some. The table shows about 130,000 clones, with 85% to 90% occurring only once. Separation from the roughly 670-subject first cohort characterized the roughly 120-subject validation cohort, to which the donors belonged. As to this clone: The antigen remains unidentified.

The chain has TRBV11-3 and TRBJ2-6; 7 bases are a match to TRBD1. This clonotype was obtained from a woman aged 25-40 years in good health and CMV-seropositive. The sequenced material came from PBMCs. CDR3 amino acids: CASSSGGSGANVLTF. The CDR3 DNA is TGTGCCAGCAGCTCAGGGGGCTCTGGGGCCAACGTCCTGACTTTC.